This T cell receptor beta chain was obtained from a study of siplizumab effects on memory and regulatory T cells. Regarding the study as a whole: Naive versus memory phenotype went unassigned for roughly 75-95% of proliferating CD4+ or CD8+ clones. Siplizumab gave mappable alloreactive CD4+ clones an average Treg-derived fraction of under 75%, against around 27% in controls. Siplizumab caused a significant drop in alloreactive sequences traceable to unstimulated CD4+ memory cells.

V gave up 4 bases and J gave up 0 bases; unmatched junction bases: 9. Germline CDR1 and CDR2: SGHTS and YDEGEE. CDR3 length equals 18 residues. Using immunoSEQ multiplex PCR, the repertoire was profiled, and TCRdb retains in-frame clones only, with some absent. In the table there are about 100,000 clones, 94% of which are singletons. With regard to this clone: Its antigen is not known.

This receptor was obtained from a human donor in good health. The chain uses TRBV5-8 and TRBJ2-3, with 12 bases that match TRBD2. The sequencing sample was made of non-Treg CD4+ T cells sorted from blood. DNA of the CDR3: TGTGCCAGCAGCAATCCGGGACTAGCGGGCACTAGCACAGATACGCAGTATTTT. Its translation is CASSNPGLAGTSTDTQYF.